This T cell receptor beta chain stems from a study of a mutant IDH1 vaccine in newly diagnosed glioma. About this clone itself: The antigen remains unidentified.

TCRdb keeps only in-frame clones here, not all; method: immunoSEQ multiplex PCR. The data contain some 44,000 clones, 83% of them seen just once; the ten biggest clones take up roughly 5%. From germline, CDR1 is LNHDA and CDR2 SQIVND (reference sequence). Unmatched junction bases numbered 7, after V lost 5 bases and J lost 4 bases. The CDR3 covers 15 residues. Described time point: week 35, safety follow-up. Each dose of the vaccine consisted of 300 ug of mutant IDH1 20-mer peptide, with topical imiquimod. There were eight vaccinations for patients, given in weeks 1, 3, 5, 7, 11, 15, 19 and 23. The donor cohort comprised cases of new WHO grade 3 or 4 IDH1-mutant, ATRX-lost astrocytoma.

This specimen consisted of PBMCs, obtained from a glioma patient whose treatment included an IDH1 peptide vaccine. The receptor was derived from a woman in her forties or fifties with glioma. The rearrangement joins TRBV19 to TRBJ2-7; 11 bases match TRBD1. The CDR3 nucleotides are TGTGCCAGTAGTGGCGGACAGGGGGCGTTTTACGAGCAGTACTTC. Protein product: CASSGGQGAFYEQYF.